A single sample is the source of the 11 T cell receptor beta chains below, sequenced in a study of regulatory T cells in long-lasting Graves disease. CDR3 regions were amplified by Arm-PCR using iRepertoire HTBI primers to build TCR beta libraries. TCRdb used MiXCR to reprocess the multiplex PCR reads, holding one entry per CDR3 protein. The sample lists 550,000 or so distinct CDR3 sequences, 12% occurring once. Time point of the sample: newly diagnosed GD, antithyroid drugs for less than 3 months. PBMC-derived RNA was used for the TCR library. This sample also appeared in a second study, on T cells in Graves' hyperthyroidism and ophthalmopathy.

The material was peripheral blood mononuclear cells (PBMCs), obtained at new diagnosis, from a patient treated with antithyroid drugs. The receptors here all came from a woman in her thirties with Graves disease.

The table lists this clonotype with many counts. V gene TRBV5-5 combines with J gene TRBJ2-7, with D possibly being TRBD1 or TRBD2 (5 bases each). This CDR3 spans 14 amino acids. V was pared by 4 bases and J by 0 bases, with 11 bases between. Germline lookup yields CDR1 SGHKS and CDR2 YYEKEE (reference sequence). CDR3 coding DNA: TGTGCCAGCAGCGAGGGGTACAGCTCCTACGAGCAGTACTTC. This translates into CASSEGYSSYEQYF.

This clonotype was observed many times. The chain links TRBV20-1 to TRBJ1-1; no definite D call. The CDR3 extends over 13 amino acids. Germline-derived CDR1 and CDR2 are DFQATT and SNEGSKA (reference sequence). V was cut by 6 bases and J by 3 bases, with 14 bases left in between. CDR3 residues: CSARHLVDTEAFF. CDR3 DNA sequence: TGCAGTGCCAGGCACTTGGTTGACACTGAAGCTTTCTTT.

This clonotype was observed a handful of times. The genes are TRBV12-5 and TRBJ2-7, with 7 bases aligning to TRBD1. Trimming removed 4 bases from V and 4 bases from J; junction bases left unmatched: 19. Germline CDR1 reads LGHNT; CDR2 reads FRNRAP. This CDR3 is 18 amino acids long. CDR3 nucleotide sequence: TGTGCTAGTGGTTCCCTACCTCGGGGACAGCTAGAAGCTTACGAGCAGTACTTC. Amino acids: CASGSLPRGQLEAYEQYF.

This clonotype was counted a single time. The chain recombines TRBV24-1 with TRBJ1-5, with a tentative D call TRBD1 (5 bases). CDR1 and CDR2 from the germline V gene are KGHDR and SFDVKD. This CDR3 is 16 amino acids long. The germline V and J ends were trimmed by 6 bases and 0 bases, with 14 bases remaining between them. CDR3 sequence (DNA): TGTGCCACCAGTAACCCCCGGGGGGATAGCAATCAGCCCCAGCATTTT. It specifies CATSNPRGDSNQPQHF.

Ten or more counts support this clonotype. CDR3: CASSAQGALVGDTQYF. Here the CDR3 DNA reads TGTGCCAGCAGTGCACAGGGGGCGTTGGTGGGAGATACGCAGTATTTT. This chain joins TRBV6-1 and TRBJ2-3; 9 bases map to TRBD1. Germline-derived CDR1 and CDR2 are MNHNS and SASEGT. The CDR3 length is 16 residues. V lost 4 bases to trimming and J lost 5 bases; unmatched junction nucleotides: 10.

This clonotype was counted ten times or more. This rearrangement joins TRBV13 to TRBJ2-7; D not resolved. The germline V gene encodes CDR1 PRHDT and CDR2 FYEKMQ (reference sequence). The CDR3 consists of 13 residues. Deletions cut 4 bases from V and 2 bases from J, with 9 bases between. For the CDR3, the DNA is TGTGCCAGCAGCTCAGCAGGTGCCTACGAGCAGTACTTC. Protein: CASSSAGAYEQYF.

This sequence joins TRBV19 and TRBJ2-7; unclear D gene. Germline CDR1 and CDR2: LNHDA and SQIVND (reference sequence). V was clipped by 6 bases and J by 0 bases, with 12 bases between them. The CDR3 is 14 amino acids. CDR3 protein: CASSRRELSYEQYF. The DNA of the CDR3 is TGTGCCAGTAGCAGGAGAGAGCTCTCCTACGAGCAGTACTTC.

This clonotype was observed a few times. The chain is built from TRBV18 and TRBJ1-1; no firm D call. There are 14 residues in the CDR3. Deletions cut 8 bases from V and 0 bases from J, with 13 bases between. Germline-derived CDR1 and CDR2 are KGHSH and LQKENI. The CDR3 DNA is TGTGCCAGCCGGAGGGCAGACATGAACACTGAAGCTTTCTTT. As protein: CASRRADMNTEAFF.

V is TRBV27 and J is TRBJ2-7; TRBD1 might be the D (6 bases). CDR1 and CDR2 (germline): MNHEY, SMNVEV (reference sequence). V lost 6 bases and J lost 0, with 15 bases in between. The CDR3 loop spans 15 amino acids. CDR3 nucleotides: TGTGCCAGCAGCCGACAGGCGCTCAGCTCCTACGAGCAGTACTTC. As protein: CASSRQALSSYEQYF.

In this sample, this clonotype turned up many times. The chain carries TRBV30 and TRBJ1-1, with D uncertain. CDR1 is GTSNPN and CDR2 is SVGIG in the germline V gene (reference sequence). Trimming removed 3 bases from V and 0 bases from J, with 11 bases in between. The CDR3 has 14 residues. The CDR3 protein is CAWSRGGLNTEAFF. The DNA for the CDR3 is TGTGCCTGGAGCAGAGGCGGATTGAACACTGAAGCTTTCTTT. The variable domain in full, with the rest retrieved from reference TRBV30 and TRBJ1-1, is SQTIHQWPATLVQPVGSPLSLECTVEGTSNPNLYWYRQAAGRGLQLLFYSVGIGQISSEVPQNLSASRPQDRQFILSSKKLLLSDSGFYLCAWSRGGLNTEAFFGQGTRLTVV.

The chain is built from TRBV10-3 and TRBJ2-3; 8 nucleotides agree with TRBD2. The CDR3 loop spans 15 amino acids. The germline gives CDR1 ENHRY, CDR2 SYGVKD. J gave up 4 bases and V 3 bases, and 6 bases lay outside the gene matches. CDR3 in amino acids: CAISDPGLAADTQYF. Written as DNA, the CDR3 is TGTGCCATCAGTGACCCTGGACTAGCTGCAGATACGCAGTATTTT.